This T cell receptor (beta chain) was retrieved from a study of CD8+CD57+ T cells in acquired aplastic anemia. Study summary: Mean yield of DNA from sorted CD4+ and CD8+ cells was roughly 3.1 ug. Study results and limitations: Patients had around 30 CD8+ CDR3 sequences in common with controls (the shared set). Controls and patients did not differ significantly in CD8+ Simpson's diversity.

A note on this clonotype: Its antigen is not identified.

Trimming at V came to 5 bases and at J to 5 bases, leaving 7 bases not matched to a gene. CDR1 and CDR2 from the germline V gene are LNHDA and SQIVND (reference sequence). This CDR3 comprises 15 residues. Patients who underwent sequencing had shown CD8+CD57+ cell expansion by flow cytometry. It was genomic DNA that served as the template for profiling TCR beta VDJ and CDR3. TCRdb recomputed calls from the reads with MiXCR, one row per CDR3 protein. Among fewer than 250,000 distinct CDR3 sequences listed, more than 45% were seen once. V and J are TRBV19 and TRBJ2-1, with 9 bases that match TRBD2. This sequence was found in a human donor with aplastic anemia. Source material: sorted CD4+, CD8+, or CD8+CD57+ T cells (not recorded which) from PBMCs. CDR3 sequence (DNA): TGTGCCAGTAGTTCCGGGCGGGGGGGAAACAATGAGCAGTTCTTC. Its translation: CASSSGRGGNNEQFF.